This is a list of T cell receptor beta chains from one sample in a study of blood T cell repertoires in COVID-19. Repertoires were generated with immunoSEQ multiplex PCR, while TCRdb's copy carries only in-frame clones and drops some. This table has roughly 70,000 clones, around 89% appearing once. The sample consisted of peripheral blood. All receptors come from a human donor in a cohort sampled during active COVID-19. The CDR3 runs from the conserved cysteine through the conserved F or W. A D gene is named only where the DNA matches it firmly. Part of the rows lack a size; the others show once, few, many or a class for expanded clones.

TRBJ2-3,TRBV6-4,medium-sized,TRBD1,CASSDGTGGTDTQYF,TGTGCCAGCAGTGACGGGACAGGGGGCACAGATACGCAGTATTTT
TRBJ1-2,TRBV5-5,NA,TRBD1,CASSQGQGYSVNYGYTF,TGTGCCAGCAGCCAAGGACAGGGGTATTCAGTAAACTATGGCTACACCTTC
TRBJ1-4,TRBV7-9,once,TRBD1,CASSLDRGTNEKLFF,TGTGCCAGCAGCCTGGACAGGGGAACTAATGAAAAACTGTTTTTT
TRBJ2-7,TRBV7-9,few,TRBD1,CASSLGQGFYEQYF,TGTGCCAGCAGCTTAGGACAGGGATTTTACGAGCAGTACTTC
TRBJ2-3,TRBV4-1,NA,NA,CASSRSAAGDTQYF,TGCGCCAGCAGCCGGAGCGCGGCGGGAGATACGCAGTATTTT
TRBJ1-1,TRBV18,NA,NA,CASSPSGSVNTEAFF,TGTGCCAGCTCACCTTCGGGTAGCGTGAACACTGAAGCTTTCTTT
TRBJ2-7,TRBV28,NA,TRBD2,CASSEITSGRAGVNYEQYF,TGTGCCAGCAGTGAAATTACTAGCGGGAGGGCCGGTGTTAACTACGAGCAGTACTTC
TRBJ1-6,TRBV12-5,NA,TRBD1,CASGLKQGGAPLHF,TGTGCTAGTGGTTTGAAACAGGGGGGAGCACCCCTCCACTTT
TRBJ2-3,TRBV28,NA,NA,CASSRYQGAEPSTDTQYF,TGTGCCAGCAGTAGATATCAGGGCGCGGAGCCAAGCACAGATACGCAGTATTTT
TRBJ1-4,TRBV19,NA,NA,CASSPTPGHDEKLFF,TGTGCCAGTTCTCCTACCCCGGGACATGATGAAAAACTGTTTTTT
TRBJ1-1,TRBV13,NA,TRBD1,CASSIERGQGNTEAFF,TGTGCCAGCAGCATCGAGAGGGGACAGGGGAACACTGAAGCTTTCTTT
TRBJ2-3,TRBV5-6,NA,NA,CASSVGLTGDTQYF,TGTGCCAGCAGCGTCGGACTAACCGGAGATACGCAGTATTTT
TRBJ2-3,TRBV6-5,few,NA,CASTREVTDTQYF,TGTGCCAGCACGAGAGAAGTCACAGATACGCAGTATTTT
TRBJ1-2,TRBV11-3,NA,NA,CASSLNAGNNYGYTF,TGTGCCAGCAGCTTAAACGCAGGGAATAACTATGGCTACACCTTC
TRBJ1-1,TRBV6-6,NA,NA,CASSRQHINTEAFF,TGTGCCAGCAGCAGACAGCATATTAACACTGAAGCTTTCTTT
TRBJ2-2,TRBV5-1,NA,NA,CASGPASNTGELFF,TGCGCCAGCGGCCCAGCGTCGAACACCGGGGAGCTGTTTTTT
TRBJ2-1,TRBV28,NA,TRBD1,CASSHTGQAVILNEQFF,TGTGCCAGCAGTCATACGGGACAGGCAGTGATCTTGAATGAGCAGTTCTTC
TRBJ2-3,TRBV28,once,TRBD2,CASSLRGLAGGSILGGSRDTQYF,TGTGCCAGCAGCCTCCGGGGGCTAGCGGGAGGCTCGATTTTAGGGGGCTCGAGGGATACGCAGTATTTT
TRBJ1-2,TRBV11-3,NA,TRBD1,CASSLGQGGYGYTF,TGTGCCAGCAGCTTGGGACAGGGGGGCTATGGCTACACCTTC
TRBJ1-1,TRBV2,NA,NA,CASSVYMNTEAFF,TGTGCCAGCAGTGTTTACATGAACACTGAAGCTTTCTTT